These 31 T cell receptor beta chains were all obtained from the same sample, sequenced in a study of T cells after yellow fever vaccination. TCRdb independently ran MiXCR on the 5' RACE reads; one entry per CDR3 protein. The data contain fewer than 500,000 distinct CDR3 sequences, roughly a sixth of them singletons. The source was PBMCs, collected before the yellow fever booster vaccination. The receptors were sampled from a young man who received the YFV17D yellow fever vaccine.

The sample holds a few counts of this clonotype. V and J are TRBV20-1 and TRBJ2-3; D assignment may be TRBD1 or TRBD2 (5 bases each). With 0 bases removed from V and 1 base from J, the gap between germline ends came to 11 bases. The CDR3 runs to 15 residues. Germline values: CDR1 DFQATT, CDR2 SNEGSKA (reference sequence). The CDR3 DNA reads TGCAGTGCTAGAGATGGGGGAGCCGGCACAGATACGCAGTATTTT. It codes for CSARDGGAGTDTQYF.

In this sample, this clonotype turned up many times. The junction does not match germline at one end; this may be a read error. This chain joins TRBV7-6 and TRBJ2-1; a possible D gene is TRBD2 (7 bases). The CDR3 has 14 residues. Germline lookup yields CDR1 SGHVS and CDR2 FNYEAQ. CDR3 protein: CASSLEGGVSPNIF. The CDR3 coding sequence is TGTGCCAGCAGCTTAGAGGGGGGGGTTAGCCCGAATATCTTC.

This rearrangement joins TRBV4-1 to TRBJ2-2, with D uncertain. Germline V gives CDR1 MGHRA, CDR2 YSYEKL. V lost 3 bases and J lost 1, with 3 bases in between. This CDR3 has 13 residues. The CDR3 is CASSHRNTGELFF. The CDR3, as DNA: TGCGCCAGCAGCCATAGGAACACCGGGGAGCTGTTTTTT.

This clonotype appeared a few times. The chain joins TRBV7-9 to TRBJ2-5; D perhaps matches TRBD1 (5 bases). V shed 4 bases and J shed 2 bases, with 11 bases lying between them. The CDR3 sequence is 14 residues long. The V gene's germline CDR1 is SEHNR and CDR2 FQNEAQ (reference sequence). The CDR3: CASSSVDRQETQYF. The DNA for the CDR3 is TGTGCCAGCAGCTCAGTAGACAGACAAGAGACCCAGTACTTC.

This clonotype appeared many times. The CDR3 here is CASSEAGFSSYEQYF. CDR3 bases: TGTGCCAGCAGTGAAGCAGGCTTTTCCTCCTACGAGCAGTACTTC. The chain uses TRBV2 and TRBJ2-7; D uncertain. Germline CDR1 reads SNHLY; CDR2 reads FYNNEI. V was pared by 0 bases and J by 0 bases, with 9 bases between. This CDR3 is built from 15 residues. Using reference TRBV2 and TRBJ2-7 for the parts outside the CDR3, the full variable domain is EPEVTQTPSHQVTQMGQEVILRCVPISNHLYFYWYRQILGQKVEFLVSFYNNEISEKSEIFDDQFSVERPDGSNFTLKIRSTKLEDSAMYFCASSEAGFSSYEQYFGPGTRLTVT.

The CDR3 sequence is CSAWDTPYEQYF. CDR3 bases: TGCAGTGCTTGGGACACACCCTACGAGCAGTACTTC. The chain uses TRBV20-1 and TRBJ2-7, with a tentative D call TRBD1 (6 bases). This CDR3 contains 12 residues. The V gene's germline CDR1 is DFQATT and CDR2 SNEGSKA (reference sequence). V shed 5 bases and J shed 2 bases, with 10 bases lying between them.

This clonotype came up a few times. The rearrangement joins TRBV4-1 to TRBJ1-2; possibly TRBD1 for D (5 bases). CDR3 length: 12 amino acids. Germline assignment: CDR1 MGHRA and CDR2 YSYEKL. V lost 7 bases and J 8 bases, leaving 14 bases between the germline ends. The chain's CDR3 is CASTGYLGGYTF. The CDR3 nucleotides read TGCGCCAGCACAGGGTACTTGGGCGGCTACACCTTC.

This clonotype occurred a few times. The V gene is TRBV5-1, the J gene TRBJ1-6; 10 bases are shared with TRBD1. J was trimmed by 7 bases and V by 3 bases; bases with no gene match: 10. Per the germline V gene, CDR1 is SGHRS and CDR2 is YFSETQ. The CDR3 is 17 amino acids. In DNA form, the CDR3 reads TGCGCCAGCAGCTACGGGACAGGGGTGGTACAGAATTCACCCCTCCACTTT. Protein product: CASSYGTGVVQNSPLHF.

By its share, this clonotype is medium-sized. The CDR3 DNA follows: TGTGCCAGCAGTGACTCAGCGGGGGGGCCCAATGAGCAGTTCTTC. Its protein is CASSDSAGGPNEQFF. The chain recombines TRBV6-4 with TRBJ2-1, with TRBD2 matching over 10 bases. Germline CDR1 MRHNA, CDR2 SNTAGT. Losses at the gene ends were 0 bases for V and 6 bases for J; bases not matched to a gene: 2. This CDR3 comprises 15 residues.

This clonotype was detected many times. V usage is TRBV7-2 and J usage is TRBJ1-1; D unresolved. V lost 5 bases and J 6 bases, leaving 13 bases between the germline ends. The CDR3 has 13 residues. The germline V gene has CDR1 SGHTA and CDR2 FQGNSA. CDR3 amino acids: CASSPYINPEAFF. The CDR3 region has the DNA TGTGCCAGCAGCCCGTATATTAACCCTGAAGCTTTCTTT.

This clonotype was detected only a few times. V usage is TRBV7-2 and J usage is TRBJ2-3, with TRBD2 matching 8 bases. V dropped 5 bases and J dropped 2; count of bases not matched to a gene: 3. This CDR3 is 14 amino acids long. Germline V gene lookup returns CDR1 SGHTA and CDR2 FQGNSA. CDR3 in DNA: TGTGCCAGCAGCATTAGCGGGGCCACAGATACGCAGTATTTT. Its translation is CASSISGATDTQYF.

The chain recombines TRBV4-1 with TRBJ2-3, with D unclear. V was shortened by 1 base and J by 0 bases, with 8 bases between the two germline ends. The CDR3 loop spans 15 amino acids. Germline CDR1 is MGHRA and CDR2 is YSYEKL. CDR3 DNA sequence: TGCGCCAGCAGCCAAGTCCCAGCTAGCACAGATACGCAGTATTTT. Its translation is CASSQVPASTDTQYF.

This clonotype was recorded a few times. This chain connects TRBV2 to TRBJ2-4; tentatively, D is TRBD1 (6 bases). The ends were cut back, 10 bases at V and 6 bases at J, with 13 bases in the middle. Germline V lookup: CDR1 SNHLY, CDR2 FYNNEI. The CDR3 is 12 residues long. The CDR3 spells CAITGLGNIQYF. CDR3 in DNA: TGTGCCATCACAGGGTTGGGAAACATTCAGTACTTC.

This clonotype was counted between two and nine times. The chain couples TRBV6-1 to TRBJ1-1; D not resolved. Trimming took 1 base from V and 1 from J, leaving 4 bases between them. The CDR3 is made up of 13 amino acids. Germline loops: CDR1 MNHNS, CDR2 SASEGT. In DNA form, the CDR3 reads TGTGCCAGCAGTGAAGACAGGAACACTGAAGCTTTCTTT. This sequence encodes CASSEDRNTEAFF.

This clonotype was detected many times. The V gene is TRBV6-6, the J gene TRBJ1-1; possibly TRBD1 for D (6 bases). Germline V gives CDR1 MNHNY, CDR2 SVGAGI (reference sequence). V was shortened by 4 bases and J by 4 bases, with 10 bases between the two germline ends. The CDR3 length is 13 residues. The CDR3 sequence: CASSFGGRTEAFF. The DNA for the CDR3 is TGTGCCAGCAGTTTTGGGGGGCGCACTGAAGCTTTCTTT.

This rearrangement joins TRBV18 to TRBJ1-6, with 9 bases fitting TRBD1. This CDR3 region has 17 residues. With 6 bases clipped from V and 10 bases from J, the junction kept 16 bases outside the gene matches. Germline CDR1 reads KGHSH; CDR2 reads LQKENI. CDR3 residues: CASSPEQGAEFASPLHF. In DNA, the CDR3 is TGTGCCAGCTCTCCCGAACAGGGGGCGGAATTTGCCTCACCCCTCCACTTT.

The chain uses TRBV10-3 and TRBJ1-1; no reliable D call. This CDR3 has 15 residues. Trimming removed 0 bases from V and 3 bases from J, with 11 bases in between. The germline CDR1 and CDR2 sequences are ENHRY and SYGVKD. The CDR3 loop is CAISESGVDHTEAFF. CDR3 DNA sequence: TGTGCCATCAGTGAGTCGGGTGTGGATCACACTGAAGCTTTCTTT.

CDR3 residues: CASSPNYQVDTQYF. In DNA, the CDR3 is TGTGCCAGCTCACCAAACTACCAAGTGGATACGCAGTATTTT. The chain employs TRBV18 and TRBJ2-3, with no clear D. The CDR3 is made up of 14 amino acids. V gave up 2 bases and J gave up 6 bases, with 12 bases separating them. The germline gives CDR1 KGHSH, CDR2 LQKENI.

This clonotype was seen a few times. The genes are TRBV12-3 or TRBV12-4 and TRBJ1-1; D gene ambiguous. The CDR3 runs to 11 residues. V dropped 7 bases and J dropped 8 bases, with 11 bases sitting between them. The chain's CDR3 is CASNLAVEAFF. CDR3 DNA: TGTGCCAGCAATCTGGCGGTAGAAGCTTTCTTT.

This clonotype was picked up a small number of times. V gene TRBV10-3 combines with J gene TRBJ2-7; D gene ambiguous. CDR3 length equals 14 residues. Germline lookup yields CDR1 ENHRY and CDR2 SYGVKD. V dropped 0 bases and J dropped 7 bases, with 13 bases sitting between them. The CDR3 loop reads CAISESGRGLEQYF. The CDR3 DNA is TGTGCCATCAGTGAGTCAGGACGAGGCTTGGAGCAGTACTTC.

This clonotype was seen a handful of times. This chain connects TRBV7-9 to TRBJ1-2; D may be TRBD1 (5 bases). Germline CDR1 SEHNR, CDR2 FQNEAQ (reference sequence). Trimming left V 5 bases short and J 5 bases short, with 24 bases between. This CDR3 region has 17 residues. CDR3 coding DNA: TGTGCCAGCAGCCATCGGGACGGAGGAGTTGGTTCATATGGCTACACCTTC. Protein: CASSHRDGGVGSYGYTF.

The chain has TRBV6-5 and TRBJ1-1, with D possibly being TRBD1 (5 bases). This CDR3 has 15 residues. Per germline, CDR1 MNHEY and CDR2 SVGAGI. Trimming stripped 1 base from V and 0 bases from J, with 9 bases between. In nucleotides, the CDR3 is TGTGCCAGCAGTTACTTCGGGGGATTGAACACTGAAGCTTTCTTT. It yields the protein CASSYFGGLNTEAFF.

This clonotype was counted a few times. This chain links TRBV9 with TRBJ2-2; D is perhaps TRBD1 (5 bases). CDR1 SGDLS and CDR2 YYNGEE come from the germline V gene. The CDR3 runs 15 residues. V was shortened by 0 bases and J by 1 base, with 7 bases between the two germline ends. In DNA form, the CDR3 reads TGTGCCAGCAGCGTAGACCAGGGGAACACCGGGGAGCTGTTTTTT. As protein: CASSVDQGNTGELFF.

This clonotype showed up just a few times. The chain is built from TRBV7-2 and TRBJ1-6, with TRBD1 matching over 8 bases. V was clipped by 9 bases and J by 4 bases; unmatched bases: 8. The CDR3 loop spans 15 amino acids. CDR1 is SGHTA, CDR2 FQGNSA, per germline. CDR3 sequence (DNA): TGTGCCAGTATTCCCGGGACAGGTTATAATTCACCCCTCCACTTT. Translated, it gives CASIPGTGYNSPLHF.

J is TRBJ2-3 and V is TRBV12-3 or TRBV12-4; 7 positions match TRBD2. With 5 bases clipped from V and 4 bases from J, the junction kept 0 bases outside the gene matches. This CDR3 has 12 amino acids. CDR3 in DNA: TGTGCCAGCAGTGGGAGGGCAGATACGCAGTATTTT. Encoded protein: CASSGRADTQYF.

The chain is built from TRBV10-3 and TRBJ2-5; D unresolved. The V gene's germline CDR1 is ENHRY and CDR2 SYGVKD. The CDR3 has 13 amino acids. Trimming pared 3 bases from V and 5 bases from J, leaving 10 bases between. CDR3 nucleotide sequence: TGTGCCATCAGTGAAGTGGGTCCGGAGACCCAGTACTTC. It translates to CAISEVGPETQYF.

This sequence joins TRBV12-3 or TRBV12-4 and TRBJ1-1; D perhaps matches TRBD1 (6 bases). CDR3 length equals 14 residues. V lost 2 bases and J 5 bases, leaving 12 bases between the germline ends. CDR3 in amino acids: CASSLSGARTEAFF. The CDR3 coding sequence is TGTGCCAGCAGTTTATCGGGGGCGCGGACTGAAGCTTTCTTT.

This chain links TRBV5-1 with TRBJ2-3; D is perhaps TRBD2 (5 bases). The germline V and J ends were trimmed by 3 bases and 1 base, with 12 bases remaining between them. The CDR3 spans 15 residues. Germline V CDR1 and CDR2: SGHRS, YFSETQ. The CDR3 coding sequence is TGCGCCAGCAGCTCCCTTGAGGGAGGCACAGATACGCAGTATTTT. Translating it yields CASSSLEGGTDTQYF.

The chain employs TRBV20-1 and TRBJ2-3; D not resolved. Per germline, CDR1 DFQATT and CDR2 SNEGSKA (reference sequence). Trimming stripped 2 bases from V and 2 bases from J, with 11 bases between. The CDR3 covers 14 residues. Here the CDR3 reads CSARKGPHTDTQYF. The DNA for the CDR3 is TGCAGTGCTAGAAAGGGCCCGCACACAGATACGCAGTATTTT.

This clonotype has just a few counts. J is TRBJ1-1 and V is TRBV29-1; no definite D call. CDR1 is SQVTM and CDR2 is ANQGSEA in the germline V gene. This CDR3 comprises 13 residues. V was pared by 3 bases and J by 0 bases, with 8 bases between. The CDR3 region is CSVEYGMNTEAFF. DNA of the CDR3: TGCAGCGTTGAGTACGGGATGAACACTGAAGCTTTCTTT.

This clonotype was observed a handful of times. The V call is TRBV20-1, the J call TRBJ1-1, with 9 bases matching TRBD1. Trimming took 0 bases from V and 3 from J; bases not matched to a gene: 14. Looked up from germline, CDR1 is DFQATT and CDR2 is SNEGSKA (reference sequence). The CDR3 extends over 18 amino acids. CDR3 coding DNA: TGCAGTGCTAGAGATTGGGGGCCGGGACAGGGACAAGACACTGAAGCTTTCTTT. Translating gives CSARDWGPGQGQDTEAFF.